The entry below describes one T cell receptor (beta chain). Its antigen is currently unknown. Patients with alopecia areata provided lesional scalp punch biopsies as well as peripheral blood. This record comes from a study of CD8+ T cells in alopecia areata. Study-level information: Those treated were given oral tofacitinib at 5 to 10 mg twice daily.

CDR3 size: 12 residues. The V segment lost 4 bases and the J segment 6 bases; nucleotides outside the gene matches: 2. Germline V lookup: CDR1 SQVTM, CDR2 ANQGSEA. Findings and caveats of the study: In lesional scalp, particularly from alopecia totalis/universalis, clonality was higher than in normal scalp.

RNA extraction and reverse transcription yielded cDNA as sequencing template. Repertoires were generated with immunoSEQ multiplex PCR, while TCRdb's copy carries only in-frame clones and drops some. The sample includes 150,000 to 160,000 clones, 40% to 65% of them seen just once. This rearrangement joins TRBV29-1 to TRBJ2-2; TRBD2 aligns across 7 bases. This TCR derives from a human donor with alopecia areata. Specimen: CD8+ T cells sorted from blood, collected at week 0. Here the CDR3 reads CSVVGRAGELFF. The CDR3 DNA follows: TGCAGCGTTGTAGGGAGGGCCGGGGAGCTGTTTTTT.